This T cell receptor (beta chain) came from a study of blood T cell repertoires in COVID-19. The table lists this clone with a count of one. Produced via immunoSEQ multiplex PCR; TCRdb's table is partial and in-frame only. The sample consists of 90,000 to 120,000 clones, 88% of them appearing once. This receptor was taken from a human donor in a cohort sampled during active COVID-19. Sequenced: peripheral blood.

This CDR3 is CASSQGRGNQPQHF. DNA of the CDR3: TGCGCCAGCAGTCAAGGACGGGGGAATCAGCCCCAGCATTTT. The V call is TRBV10-2, the J call TRBJ1-5; weak D call: TRBD1 (5 bases). The CDR3 has 14 amino acids. Trimming pared 5 bases from V and 4 bases from J, leaving 12 bases between. Germline V gene data show CDR1 as WSHSY and CDR2 as SAAADI.